This is a list of T cell receptor beta chains from one sample in a study of technical replicates of blood from several donors. The data were produced by immunoSEQ multiplex PCR, yet TCRdb's version contains in-frame clones alone and is incomplete. The repertoire has almost 65,000 clones, more than 75% of them found once; the top ten carry roughly 5%. The material sequenced was PBMCs. The receptors originated from a human donor in good health. Some clones in this sample may be carry-over from other donors' samples. Each CDR3 is given with its conserved first and last residue. A D gene is named only where the DNA matches it firmly. Clone size, where shown, is once, few, many, or a class for clones that have expanded.

v_call: TRBV5-8; d_call: .; j_call: TRBJ2-7; clone_size: .; cdr3_nt: TGTGCCAGCAGCTTGGGGACAGCTGCGGGCGAGCAGTACTTC; cdr3_aa: CASSLGTAAGEQYF
v_call: TRBV5-6; d_call: .; j_call: TRBJ2-2; clone_size: .; cdr3_nt: TGTGCCAGCAGTCTCCGTGCGGGGATGAACACCGGGGAGCTGTTTTTT; cdr3_aa: CASSLRAGMNTGELFF
v_call: TRBV27; d_call: TRBD2; j_call: TRBJ2-3; clone_size: .; cdr3_nt: TGTGCCAGCAGTTCCTCGGGGGGTACGCAGTATTTT; cdr3_aa: CASSSSGGTQYF
v_call: TRBV29-1; d_call: .; j_call: TRBJ1-2; clone_size: .; cdr3_nt: TGCAGCGTCATGGTCGGACAGAACTATGGCTACACCTTC; cdr3_aa: CSVMVGQNYGYTF
v_call: TRBV11-3; d_call: TRBD2; j_call: TRBJ2-5; clone_size: .; cdr3_nt: TGTGCCAGCAGCTCCTCCTGGGAGCGGGAGGGCCATGAGACCCAGTACTTC; cdr3_aa: CASSSSWEREGHETQYF
v_call: TRBV4-3; d_call: TRBD1; j_call: TRBJ1-1; clone_size: .; cdr3_nt: TGCGCCAGCAGCCAAGATCGGGGGGGACAGACGAACACTGAAGCTTTCTTT; cdr3_aa: CASSQDRGGQTNTEAFF
v_call: TRBV2; d_call: TRBD1; j_call: TRBJ1-3; clone_size: .; cdr3_nt: TGTGCCAGCAGTGCGCAGGGGGGCGCTAATGGAAACACCATATATTTT; cdr3_aa: CASSAQGGANGNTIYF
v_call: TRBV5-4; d_call: .; j_call: TRBJ1-1; clone_size: once; cdr3_nt: TGTGCCAGCAGCGCCGCGAGCACTGAAGCTTTCTTT; cdr3_aa: CASSAASTEAFF
v_call: TRBV11-2; d_call: .; j_call: TRBJ1-2; clone_size: .; cdr3_nt: TGTGCCAGCAGCTTAGATATCGGGACTAACTATGGCTACACCTTC; cdr3_aa: CASSLDIGTNYGYTF
v_call: TRBV18; d_call: .; j_call: TRBJ1-2; clone_size: once; cdr3_nt: TGTGCCAGCTCACCACTGAAGGGGTTTGGCTACACCTTC; cdr3_aa: CASSPLKGFGYTF
v_call: TRBV6-7; d_call: .; j_call: TRBJ1-6; clone_size: few; cdr3_nt: TGTGCCAGCAGCAATAAACTCAGGGGCCTCCACTTT; cdr3_aa: CASSNKLRGLHF
v_call: TRBV5-6; d_call: TRBD1; j_call: TRBJ2-1; clone_size: .; cdr3_nt: TGTGCCAGCAGCTTGGACAGGGGTGAAATATACAATGAGCAGTTCTTC; cdr3_aa: CASSLDRGEIYNEQFF
v_call: TRBV7-3; d_call: .; j_call: TRBJ2-1; clone_size: .; cdr3_nt: TGTGCCAGCAGCCCTACCGGGGGGCGAGGGACTAACAATGAGCAGTTCTTC; cdr3_aa: CASSPTGGRGTNNEQFF
v_call: TRBV10-3; d_call: .; j_call: TRBJ2-1; clone_size: once; cdr3_nt: TGTGCCGTAGCAGGGGGGACCTACAATGAGCAGTTCTTC; cdr3_aa: CAVAGGTYNEQFF
v_call: TRBV4-2; d_call: TRBD2; j_call: TRBJ2-7; clone_size: .; cdr3_nt: TGTGCCAGCAGTTCGGGACTAGCGGGGGTCGAGCAGTACTTC; cdr3_aa: CASSSGLAGVEQYF
v_call: TRBV13; d_call: TRBD2; j_call: TRBJ2-1; clone_size: .; cdr3_nt: TGTGCCAGCAGCCCGCGGACTAGCGGGATCCTATACAATGAGCAGTTCTTC; cdr3_aa: CASSPRTSGILYNEQFF
v_call: TRBV11-3; d_call: TRBD2; j_call: TRBJ2-1; clone_size: .; cdr3_nt: TGTGCCAGCAGCCCAGGACTAGCGGGAGTCAGTGAGCAGTTCTTC; cdr3_aa: CASSPGLAGVSEQFF
v_call: TRBV7-2; d_call: TRBD2; j_call: TRBJ2-7; clone_size: .; cdr3_nt: TGTGCCAGCAGCCCTCGACTAGCGGGGGGGGTCTACGAGCAGTACTTC; cdr3_aa: CASSPRLAGGVYEQYF
v_call: TRBV19; d_call: TRBD2; j_call: TRBJ2-7; clone_size: .; cdr3_nt: TGTGCCAGTAGTTCGAGGCTCCTAGCGGGAGGACAGTACTACGAGCAGTACTTC; cdr3_aa: CASSSRLLAGGQYYEQYF
v_call: TRBV6-5; d_call: .; j_call: TRBJ2-1; clone_size: .; cdr3_nt: TGTGCCAGCGCTAGGGGCAGGGCTTTCGATGGTGAGCAGTTCTTC; cdr3_aa: CASARGRAFDGEQFF
v_call: TRBV20-1; d_call: .; j_call: TRBJ2-1; clone_size: .; cdr3_nt: TGCAGCGCCCCTATTAATGAGCAGTTCTTC; cdr3_aa: CSAPINEQFF
v_call: TRBV2; d_call: TRBD1; j_call: TRBJ1-1; clone_size: .; cdr3_nt: TGTGCCAGCAGGTCCGGGACAGGGACGGGGAAGGACACTGAAGCTTTCTTT; cdr3_aa: CASRSGTGTGKDTEAFF
v_call: TRBV13; d_call: .; j_call: TRBJ1-2; clone_size: .; cdr3_nt: TGTGCCAGCAGCGTAATCGGGATCCCGTATGGCTACACCTTC; cdr3_aa: CASSVIGIPYGYTF
v_call: TRBV28; d_call: .; j_call: TRBJ2-3; clone_size: few; cdr3_nt: TGTGCCAGCTCAACCCCTTATGGGCTAGCATTCACAGATACGCAGTATTTT; cdr3_aa: CASSTPYGLAFTDTQYF